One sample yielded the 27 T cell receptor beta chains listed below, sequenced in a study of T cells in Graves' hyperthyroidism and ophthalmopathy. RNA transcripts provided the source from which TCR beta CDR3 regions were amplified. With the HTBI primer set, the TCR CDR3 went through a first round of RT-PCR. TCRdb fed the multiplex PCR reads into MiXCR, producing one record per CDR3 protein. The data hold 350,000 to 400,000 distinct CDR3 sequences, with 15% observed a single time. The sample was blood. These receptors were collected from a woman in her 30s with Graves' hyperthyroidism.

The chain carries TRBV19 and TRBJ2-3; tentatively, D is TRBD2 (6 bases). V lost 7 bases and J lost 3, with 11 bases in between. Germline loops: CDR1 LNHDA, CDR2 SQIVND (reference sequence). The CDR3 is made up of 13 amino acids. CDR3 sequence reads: CASTPGLTDTQYF. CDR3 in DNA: TGTGCCAGTACCCCGGGACTTACAGATACGCAGTATTTT.

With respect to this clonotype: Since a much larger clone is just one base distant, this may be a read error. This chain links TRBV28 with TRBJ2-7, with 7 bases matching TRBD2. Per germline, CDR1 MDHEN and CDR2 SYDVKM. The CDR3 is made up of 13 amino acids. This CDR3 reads CVSSLAVKYEQYF. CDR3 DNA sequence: TGTGTCAGCAGTCTAGCGGTAAAATACGAGCAGTACTTC.

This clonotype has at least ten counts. The CDR3 nucleotides read TGCAGTGCTTTGATACTAGCGGGAGGGCCCTACGAGCAGTACTTC. Its translation is CSALILAGGPYEQYF. V and J are TRBV20-1 and TRBJ2-7; 13 nucleotides agree with TRBD2. The CDR3 contains 15 residues. J was trimmed by 2 bases and V by 5 bases; bases with no gene match: 6. The germline V gene has CDR1 DFQATT and CDR2 SNEGSKA (reference sequence).

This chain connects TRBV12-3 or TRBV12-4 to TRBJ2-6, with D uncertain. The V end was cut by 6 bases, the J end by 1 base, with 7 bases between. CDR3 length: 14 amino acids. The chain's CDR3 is CASRIRSGANVLTF. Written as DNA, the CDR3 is TGTGCCAGCAGAATCAGGTCTGGGGCCAACGTCCTGACTTTC.

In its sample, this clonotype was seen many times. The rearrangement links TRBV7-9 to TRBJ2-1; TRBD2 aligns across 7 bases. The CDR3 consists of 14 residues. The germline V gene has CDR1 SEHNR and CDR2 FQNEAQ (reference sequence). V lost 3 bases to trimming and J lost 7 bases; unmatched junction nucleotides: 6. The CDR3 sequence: CASSFGGSGNEQFF. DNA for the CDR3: TGTGCCAGCAGCTTTGGCGGGAGCGGGAATGAGCAGTTCTTC. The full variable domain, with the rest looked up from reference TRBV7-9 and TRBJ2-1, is DTGVSQNPRHKITKRGQNVTFRCDPISEHNRLYWYRQTLGQGPEFLTYFQNEAQLEKSRLLSDRFSAERPKGSFSTLEIQRTEQGDSAMYLCASSFGGSGNEQFFGPGTRLTVL.

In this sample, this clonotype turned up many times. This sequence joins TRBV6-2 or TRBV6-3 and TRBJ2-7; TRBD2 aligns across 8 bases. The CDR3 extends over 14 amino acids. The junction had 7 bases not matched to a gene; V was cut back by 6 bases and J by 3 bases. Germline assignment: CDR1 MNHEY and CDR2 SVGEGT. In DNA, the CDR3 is TGTGCCAGCAGCTATCTAGCGGGCCGCTACGAGCAGTACTTC. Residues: CASSYLAGRYEQYF.

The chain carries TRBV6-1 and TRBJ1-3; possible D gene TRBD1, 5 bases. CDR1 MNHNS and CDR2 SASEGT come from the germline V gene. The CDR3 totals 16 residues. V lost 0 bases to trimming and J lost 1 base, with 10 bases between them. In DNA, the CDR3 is TGTGCCAGCAGTGAAGCGGTTGGGGGATCTGGAAACACCATATATTTT. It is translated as CASSEAVGGSGNTIYF.

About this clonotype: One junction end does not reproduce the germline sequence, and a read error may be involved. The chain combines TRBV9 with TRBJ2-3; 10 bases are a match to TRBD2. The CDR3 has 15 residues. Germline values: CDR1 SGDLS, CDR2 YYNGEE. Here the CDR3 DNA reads TGTGCCAGCAGCGATCGGACTAGCGGAGAAGATATGCAGTATTTT. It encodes CASSDRTSGEDMQYF.

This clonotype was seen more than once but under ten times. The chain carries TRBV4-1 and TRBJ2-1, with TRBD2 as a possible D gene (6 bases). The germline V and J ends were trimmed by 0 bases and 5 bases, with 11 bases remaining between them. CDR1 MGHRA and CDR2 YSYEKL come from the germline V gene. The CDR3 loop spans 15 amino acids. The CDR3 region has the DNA TGCGCCAGCAGCCAAGATCGGGGGAGCCACAATGAGCAGTTCTTC. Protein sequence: CASSQDRGSHNEQFF.

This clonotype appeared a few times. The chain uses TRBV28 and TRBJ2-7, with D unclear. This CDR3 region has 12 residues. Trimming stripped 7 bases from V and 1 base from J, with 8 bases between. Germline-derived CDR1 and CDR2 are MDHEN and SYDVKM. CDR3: CASTAVSYEQYF. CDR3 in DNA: TGTGCCAGCACGGCCGTATCCTACGAGCAGTACTTC.

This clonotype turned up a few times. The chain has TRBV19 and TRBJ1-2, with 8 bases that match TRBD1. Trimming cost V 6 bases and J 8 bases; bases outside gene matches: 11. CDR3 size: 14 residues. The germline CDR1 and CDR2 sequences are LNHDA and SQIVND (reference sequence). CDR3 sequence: CASSRRQGNDGYTF. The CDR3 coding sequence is TGTGCCAGTAGCCGAAGACAGGGGAACGACGGCTACACCTTC.

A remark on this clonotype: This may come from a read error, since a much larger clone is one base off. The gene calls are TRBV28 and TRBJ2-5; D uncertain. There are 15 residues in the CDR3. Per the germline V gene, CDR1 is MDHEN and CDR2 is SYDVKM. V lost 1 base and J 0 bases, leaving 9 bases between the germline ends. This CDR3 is CASSLYPAYQETQYF. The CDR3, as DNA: TGTGCCAGCAGTTTATACCCTGCCTACCAAGAGACCCAGTACTTC.

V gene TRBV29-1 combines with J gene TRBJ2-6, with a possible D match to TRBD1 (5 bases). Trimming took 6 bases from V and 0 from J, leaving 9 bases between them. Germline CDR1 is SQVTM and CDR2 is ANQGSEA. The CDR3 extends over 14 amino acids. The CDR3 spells CSVVQDSGANVLTF. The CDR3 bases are TGCAGCGTGGTACAGGACTCTGGGGCCAACGTCCTGACTTTC.

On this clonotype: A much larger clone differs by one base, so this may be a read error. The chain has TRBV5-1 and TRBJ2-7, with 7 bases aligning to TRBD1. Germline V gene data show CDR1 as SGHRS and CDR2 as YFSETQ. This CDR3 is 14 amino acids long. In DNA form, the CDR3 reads TGCGCCAGCAGCTCGGACGGGACAGCCTACGAGCAGTGCTTC. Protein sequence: CASSSDGTAYEQCF.

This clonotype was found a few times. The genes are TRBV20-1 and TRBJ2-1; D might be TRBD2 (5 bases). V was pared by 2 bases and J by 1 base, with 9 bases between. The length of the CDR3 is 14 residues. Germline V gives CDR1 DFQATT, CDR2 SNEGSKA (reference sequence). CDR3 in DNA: TGCAGTGCTAGACAGCGGCATTCCTACAATGAGCAGTTCTTC. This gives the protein CSARQRHSYNEQFF.

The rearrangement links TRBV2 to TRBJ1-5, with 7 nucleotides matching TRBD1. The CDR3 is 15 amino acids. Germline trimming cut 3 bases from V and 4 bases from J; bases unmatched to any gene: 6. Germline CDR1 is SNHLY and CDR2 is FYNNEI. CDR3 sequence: CASSERQGGNQPQHF. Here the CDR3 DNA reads TGTGCCAGCAGTGAGCGGCAGGGGGGGAATCAGCCCCAGCATTTT.

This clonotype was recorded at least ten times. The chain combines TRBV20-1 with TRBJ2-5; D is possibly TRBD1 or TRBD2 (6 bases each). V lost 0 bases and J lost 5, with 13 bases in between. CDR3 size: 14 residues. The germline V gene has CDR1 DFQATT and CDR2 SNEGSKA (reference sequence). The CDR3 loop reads CSARDRGEWETQYF. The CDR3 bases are TGCAGTGCTAGAGATAGGGGGGAGTGGGAGACCCAGTACTTC.

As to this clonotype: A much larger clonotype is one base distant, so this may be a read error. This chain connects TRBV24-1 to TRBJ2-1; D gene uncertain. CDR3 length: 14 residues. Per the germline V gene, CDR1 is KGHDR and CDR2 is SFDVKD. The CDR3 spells CAASDFGSYNEQFF. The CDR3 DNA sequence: TGTGCCGCCAGTGATTTCGGCAGCTACAATGAGCAGTTCTTC.

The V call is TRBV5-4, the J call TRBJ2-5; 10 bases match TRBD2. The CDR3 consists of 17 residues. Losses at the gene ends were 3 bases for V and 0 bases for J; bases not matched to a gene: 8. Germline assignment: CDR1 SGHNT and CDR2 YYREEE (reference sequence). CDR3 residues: CASSSPPSGGYQETQYF. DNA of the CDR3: TGTGCCAGCAGCTCCCCCCCTAGCGGGGGTTACCAAGAGACCCAGTACTTC.

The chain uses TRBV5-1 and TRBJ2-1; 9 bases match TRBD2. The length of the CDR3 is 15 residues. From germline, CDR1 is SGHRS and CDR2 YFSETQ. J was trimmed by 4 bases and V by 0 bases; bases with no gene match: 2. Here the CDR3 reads CASSLVAGEYNEQFF. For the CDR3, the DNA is TGCGCCAGCAGCTTGGTAGCGGGAGAATACAATGAGCAGTTCTTC.

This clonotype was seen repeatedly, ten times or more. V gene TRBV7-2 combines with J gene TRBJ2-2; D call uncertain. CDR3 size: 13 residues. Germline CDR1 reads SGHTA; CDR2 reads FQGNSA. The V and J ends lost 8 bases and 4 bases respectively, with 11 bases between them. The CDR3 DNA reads TGTGCCAGCCGGTCACTACGCACCGGGGAGCTGTTTTTT. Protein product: CASRSLRTGELFF.

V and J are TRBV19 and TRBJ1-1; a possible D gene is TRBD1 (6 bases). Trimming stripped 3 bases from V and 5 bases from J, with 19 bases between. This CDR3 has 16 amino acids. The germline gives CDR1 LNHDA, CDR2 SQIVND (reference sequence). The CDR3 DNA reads TGTGCCAGTAGTATGTCCCAGACAGGCGGGAGAACTGAAGCTTTCTTT. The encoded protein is CASSMSQTGGRTEAFF.

This CDR3 reads CSVEDRGKSSGNTIYF. CDR3 sequence (DNA): TGCAGCGTTGAAGACCGCGGGAAAAGCTCTGGAAACACCATATATTTT. The genes are TRBV29-1 and TRBJ1-3; D unclear. The germline V and J ends were trimmed by 0 bases and 0 bases, with 12 bases remaining between them. The CDR3 spans 16 residues. Germline V gene sequence: CDR1 SQVTM, CDR2 ANQGSEA.

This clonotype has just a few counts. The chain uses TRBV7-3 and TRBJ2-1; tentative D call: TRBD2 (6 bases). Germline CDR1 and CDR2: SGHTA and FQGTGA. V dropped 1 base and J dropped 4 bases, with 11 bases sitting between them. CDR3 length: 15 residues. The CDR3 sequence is CASSLRSGLYNEQFF. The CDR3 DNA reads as TGTGCCAGCAGCTTAAGGAGCGGGTTATACAATGAGCAGTTCTTC.

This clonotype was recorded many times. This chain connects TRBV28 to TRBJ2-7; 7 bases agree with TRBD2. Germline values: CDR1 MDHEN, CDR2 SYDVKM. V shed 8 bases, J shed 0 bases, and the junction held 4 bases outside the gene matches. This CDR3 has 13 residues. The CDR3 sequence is CASWRGGSYEQYF. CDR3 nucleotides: TGTGCCAGCTGGCGCGGGGGCTCCTACGAGCAGTACTTC.

CDR3 region: CASSLGTGGTYGDIQYF. The DNA of the CDR3 is TGTGCCAGCAGCTTAGGGACAGGGGGAACCTATGGGGACATTCAGTACTTC. The genes are TRBV11-3 and TRBJ2-4; TRBD1 aligns across 10 bases. Germline values: CDR1 SGHNT, CDR2 YENEEA. The junction had 11 bases not matched to a gene; V was cut back by 1 base and J by 8 bases. The CDR3 covers 17 residues.

The CDR3: CAISDGTGGNQPQHF. The CDR3 region has the DNA TGTGCCATCAGTGATGGGACAGGGGGCAATCAGCCCCAGCATTTT. The chain combines TRBV10-3 with TRBJ1-5, with 10 bases lining up with TRBD1. This CDR3 spans 15 amino acids. With 3 bases clipped from V and 2 bases from J, the junction kept 1 base outside the gene matches. Per the germline V gene, CDR1 is ENHRY and CDR2 is SYGVKD.